Detailed here is one T cell receptor beta chain. What it binds is not known. Relative to the germline gene, one junction end is altered; a read error may explain this. Other DNA sequences in the same sample also yield this CDR3. The data were produced by immunoSEQ multiplex PCR, yet TCRdb's version contains in-frame clones alone and is incomplete. Of some 120,000 clones listed, around 83% are singletons. The CDR3 consists of 10 residues. CDR1 SGDLS and CDR2 YYNGEE come from the germline V gene. The data originate from a study of T cell responses to AZD1222 COVID-19 vaccine. Findings and caveats of the study: Targeting of unmutated variant regions was reportedly seen in nearly half of spike-specific TCRs.

V usage is TRBV9 and J usage is TRBJ1-6; D is ambiguous. The sequencing here drew on peripheral blood, taken on day 0 of AZD1222 vaccination. The source of this sequence is an adult in good health. As DNA, the CDR3 is TGTGCCAGCAGCCCCATTTCCCTCCATTTT. It specifies CASSPISLHF.